This T cell receptor beta chain was obtained from a study of T cell changes during pregnancy in multiple sclerosis (dated by TCRdb to about 2019). In the study overall: The study examined how the T cell repertoire changed over the course of pregnancy in women with multiple sclerosis.

The V end gives up 5 bases and the J end 0 bases, leaving 4 bases in the junction not matched to a gene. The germline V gene provides CDR1 SGHVS and CDR2 FNYEAQ. There are 16 amino acids in the CDR3, from cysteine to phenylalanine inclusive. Only the CDR3 DNA stays, 48 bases, in frame from base 1. Remarks on this clone: Which antigen it targets is not known. No per-base quality is available; no much larger clone lies one base away.

Library method: the immunoSEQ multiplex PCR assay. TCRdb took over this immuneACCESS table, retaining in-frame rearrangements with V and J assigned. Such tables are incomplete; in checked studies, under half of the missing clones stem from an unresolved V gene, and the remainder is unexplained. For this sample there are under 65,000 clones; roughly 93% appear just once. The top ten constitute approximately 3.8% of the sample. The origin of this receptor is a female donor with multiple sclerosis, enrolled in a pregnancy study. The rearranged segments are TRBV7-6 and TRBJ2-3, and TRBD2 matches 11 of the central bases. Sample: CD8+ T cells from peripheral blood mononuclear cells, taken in the second trimester of pregnancy. The DNA is as follows: TGTGCCAGCAGCACGACTAGCGGGGTTAGCACAGATACGCAGTATTTT. Its protein is CASSTTSGVSTDTQYF. With the portions outside the CDR3 filled from the reference TRBV7-6 and TRBJ2-3 genes, the complete variable region becomes GAGVSQSPRYKVTKRGQDVALRCDPISGHVSLYWYRQALGQGPEFLTYFNYEAQQDKSGLPNDRFSAERPEGSISTLTIQRTEQRDSAMYRCASSTTSGVSTDTQYFGPGTRLTVL.